The entry that follows covers one T cell receptor (beta chain) sequence. Antigen unknown. Sequencing used immunoSEQ multiplex PCR; TCRdb keeps in-frame clones, though not all of them. The sample yields about 180,000 clones, 80% to 90% seen once. Germline CDR1 and CDR2: SEHNR and FQNEAQ (reference sequence). Trimming removed 1 base from V and 4 bases from J, with 7 bases in between. CDR3 size: 13 residues. These data belong to a study of T cell responses to AZD1222 COVID-19 vaccine. Study details: Second doses that came at about 4 or about 12 weeks were put together. Study-level points and caveats: Donor demographics were predominantly white British with a female majority; clonal diversity may be underestimated. The reported proportion of spike-specific TCRs targeting unmutated variant regions was nearly half. CD4 TCRs linked to vaccination spanned spike, dominating at 160-218 and 743-854.

Material: peripheral blood, obtained on day 0 of AZD1222 vaccination. The rearrangement links TRBV7-9 to TRBJ1-2; possibly TRBD1 for D (5 bases). The TCR originated in an adult in good health. CDR3 sequence: CASSLDRLYGYTF. CDR3 bases: TGTGCCAGCAGCTTAGACAGGCTCTATGGCTACACCTTC.